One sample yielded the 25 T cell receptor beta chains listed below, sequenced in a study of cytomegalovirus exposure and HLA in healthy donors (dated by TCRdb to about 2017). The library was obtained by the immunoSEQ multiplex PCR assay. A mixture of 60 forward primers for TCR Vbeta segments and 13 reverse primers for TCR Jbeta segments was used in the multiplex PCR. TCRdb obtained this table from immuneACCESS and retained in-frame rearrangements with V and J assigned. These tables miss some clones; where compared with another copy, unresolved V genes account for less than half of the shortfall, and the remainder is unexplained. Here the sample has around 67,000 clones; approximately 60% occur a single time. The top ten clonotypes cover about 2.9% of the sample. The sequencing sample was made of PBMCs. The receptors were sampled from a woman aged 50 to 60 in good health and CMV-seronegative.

The CDR3 sequence is CASSEREAGASYEQYF. In nucleotides, the CDR3 is TGTGCCAGCAGTGAAAGGGAAGCGGGAGCATCGTACGAGCAGTACTTC. The chain is built from TRBV2 and TRBJ2-7; 8 bases map to TRBD2. This CDR3 spans 16 amino acids. Per germline, CDR1 SNHLY and CDR2 FYNNEI. The J segment lost 4 bases and the V segment lost 2 bases, leaving 10 bases of the junction unmatched. Filled out from reference TRBV2 and TRBJ2-7, the complete variable domain reads EPEVTQTPSHQVTQMGQEVILRCVPISNHLYFYWYRQILGQKVEFLVSFYNNEISEKSEIFDDQFSVERPDGSNFTLKIRSTKLEDSAMYFCASSEREAGASYEQYFGPGTRLTVT.

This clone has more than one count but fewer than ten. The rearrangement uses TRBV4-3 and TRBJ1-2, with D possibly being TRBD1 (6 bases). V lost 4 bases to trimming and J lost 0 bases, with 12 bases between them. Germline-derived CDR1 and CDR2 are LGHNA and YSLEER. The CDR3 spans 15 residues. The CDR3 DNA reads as TGCGCCAGCAGCCCCGGACAGTCGGCTAACTATGGCTACACCTTC. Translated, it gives CASSPGQSANYGYTF.

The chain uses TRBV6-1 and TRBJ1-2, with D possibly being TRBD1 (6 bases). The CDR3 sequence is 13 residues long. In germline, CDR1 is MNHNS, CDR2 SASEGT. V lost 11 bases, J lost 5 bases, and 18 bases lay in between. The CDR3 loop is CAGQDSSLYGYTF. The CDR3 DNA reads TGTGCCGGCCAGGACAGCTCACTTTATGGCTACACCTTC.

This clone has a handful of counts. Written as DNA, the CDR3 is TGCGCCAGCAGCTTGGAGGGGTGGGGCTACACCTTC. Protein sequence: CASSLEGWGYTF. The V and J genes are TRBV5-1 and TRBJ1-2, with D possibly TRBD1 on 5 matching bases. The germline V and J ends were trimmed by 0 bases and 8 bases, with 8 bases remaining between them. The CDR3 covers 12 residues. The germline gives CDR1 SGHRS, CDR2 YFSETQ.

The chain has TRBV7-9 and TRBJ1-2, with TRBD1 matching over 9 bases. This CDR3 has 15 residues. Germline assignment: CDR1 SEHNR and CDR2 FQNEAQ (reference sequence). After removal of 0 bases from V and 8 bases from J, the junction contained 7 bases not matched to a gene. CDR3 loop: CASSLAGQGFLGYTF. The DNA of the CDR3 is TGTGCCAGCAGCTTAGCGGGACAGGGATTTTTGGGCTACACCTTC.

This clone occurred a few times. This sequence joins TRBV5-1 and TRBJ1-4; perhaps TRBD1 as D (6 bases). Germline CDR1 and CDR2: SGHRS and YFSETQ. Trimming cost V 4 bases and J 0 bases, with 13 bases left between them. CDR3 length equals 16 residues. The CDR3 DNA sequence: TGCGCCAGCAGCCCGGGGACACTCACAACTAATGAAAAACTGTTTTTT. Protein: CASSPGTLTTNEKLFF. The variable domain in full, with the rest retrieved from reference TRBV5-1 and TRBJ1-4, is KAGVTQTPRYLIKTRGQQVTLSCSPISGHRSVSWYQQTPGQGLQFLFEYFSETQRNKGNFPGRFSGRQFSNSRSEMNVSTLELGDSALYLCASSPGTLTTNEKLFFGSGTQLSVL.

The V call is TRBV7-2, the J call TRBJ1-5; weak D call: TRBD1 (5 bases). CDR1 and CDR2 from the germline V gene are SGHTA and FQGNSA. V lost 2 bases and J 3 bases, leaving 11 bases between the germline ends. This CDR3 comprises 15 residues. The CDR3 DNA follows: TGTGCCAGCAGCTTACAGGGTGGTAACAATCAGCCCCAGCATTTT. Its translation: CASSLQGGNNQPQHF.

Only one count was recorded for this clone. CDR3 in DNA: TGCAGCGCCCGAGGCGGGGGGCGAACTGAAGCTTTCTTT. Translated: CSARGGGRTEAFF. V is TRBV29-1 and J is TRBJ1-1; D is possibly TRBD1 (6 bases). The germline V gene encodes CDR1 SQVTM and CDR2 ANQGSEA. Trimming removed 7 bases at V and 5 bases at J, with 17 bases between. This CDR3 is built from 13 residues.

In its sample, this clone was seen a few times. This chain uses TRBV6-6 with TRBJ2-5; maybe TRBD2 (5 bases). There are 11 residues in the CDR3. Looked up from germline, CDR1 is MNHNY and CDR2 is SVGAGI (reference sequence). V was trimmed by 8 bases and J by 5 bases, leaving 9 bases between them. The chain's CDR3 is CASGGSETQYF. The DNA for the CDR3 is TGTGCCAGCGGAGGATCGGAGACCCAGTACTTC.

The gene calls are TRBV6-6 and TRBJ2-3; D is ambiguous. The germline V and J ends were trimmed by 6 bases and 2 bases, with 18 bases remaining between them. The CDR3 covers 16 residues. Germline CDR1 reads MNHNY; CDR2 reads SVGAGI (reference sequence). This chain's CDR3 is CASSSRQTKDTDTQYF. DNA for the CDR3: TGTGCCAGCAGCTCCCGGCAGACAAAAGACACAGATACGCAGTATTTT.

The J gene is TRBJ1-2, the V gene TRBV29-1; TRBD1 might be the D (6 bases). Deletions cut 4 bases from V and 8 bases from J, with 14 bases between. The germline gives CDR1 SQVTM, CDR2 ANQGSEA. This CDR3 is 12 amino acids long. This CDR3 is CSVVIWGGGYTF. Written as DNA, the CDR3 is TGCAGCGTTGTCATCTGGGGGGGCGGCTACACCTTC.

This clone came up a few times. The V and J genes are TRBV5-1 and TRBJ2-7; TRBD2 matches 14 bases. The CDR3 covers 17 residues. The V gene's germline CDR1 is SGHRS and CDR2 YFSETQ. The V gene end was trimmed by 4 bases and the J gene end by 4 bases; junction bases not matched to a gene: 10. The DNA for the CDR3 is TGCGCCAGCAGCCCTACTTGGACTAGCGGGAGGAAATACGAGCAGTACTTC. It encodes CASSPTWTSGRKYEQYF.

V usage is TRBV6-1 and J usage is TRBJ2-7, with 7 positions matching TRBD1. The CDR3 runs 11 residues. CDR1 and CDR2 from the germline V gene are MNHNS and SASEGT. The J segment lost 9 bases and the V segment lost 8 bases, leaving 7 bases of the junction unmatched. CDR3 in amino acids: CASETGTGQYF. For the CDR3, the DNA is TGTGCCAGCGAGACAGGGACCGGGCAGTACTTC.

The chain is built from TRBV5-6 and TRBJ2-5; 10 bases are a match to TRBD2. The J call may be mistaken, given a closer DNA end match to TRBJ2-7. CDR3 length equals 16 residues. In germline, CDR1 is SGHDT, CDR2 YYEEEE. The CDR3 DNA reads TGTGCCAGCAGCTTGCTCGGGACTAGCGCCCACTACGAGCAGTACTTC. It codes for CASSLLGTSAHYEQYF.

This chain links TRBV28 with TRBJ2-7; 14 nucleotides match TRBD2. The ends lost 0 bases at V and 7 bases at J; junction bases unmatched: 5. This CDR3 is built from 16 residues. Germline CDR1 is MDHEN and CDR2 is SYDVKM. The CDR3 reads CASSLWTSGRAWEQYF. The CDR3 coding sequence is TGTGCCAGCAGTTTATGGACTAGCGGGAGGGCCTGGGAGCAGTACTTC.

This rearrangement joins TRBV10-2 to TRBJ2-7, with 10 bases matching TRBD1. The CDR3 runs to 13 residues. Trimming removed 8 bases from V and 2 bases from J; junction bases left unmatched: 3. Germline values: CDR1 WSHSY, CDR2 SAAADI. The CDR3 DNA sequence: TGCGCCAGCTCCGGGACAGGGGCCTACGAGCAGTACTTC. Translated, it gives CASSGTGAYEQYF.

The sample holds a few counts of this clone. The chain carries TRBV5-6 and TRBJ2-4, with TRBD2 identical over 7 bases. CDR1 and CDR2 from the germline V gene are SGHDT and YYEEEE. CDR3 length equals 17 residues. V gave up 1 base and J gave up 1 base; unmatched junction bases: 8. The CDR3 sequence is CASSLWGGSFAKNIQYF. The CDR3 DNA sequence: TGTGCCAGCAGCTTGTGGGGGGGAAGCTTTGCCAAAAACATTCAGTACTTC.

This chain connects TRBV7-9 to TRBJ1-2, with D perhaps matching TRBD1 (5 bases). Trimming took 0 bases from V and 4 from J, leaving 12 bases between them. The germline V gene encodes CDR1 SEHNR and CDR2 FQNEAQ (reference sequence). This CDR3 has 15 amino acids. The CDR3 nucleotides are TGTGCCAGCAGCTTAGCGCTGGGGCCAGGCTATGGCTACACCTTC. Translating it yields CASSLALGPGYGYTF.

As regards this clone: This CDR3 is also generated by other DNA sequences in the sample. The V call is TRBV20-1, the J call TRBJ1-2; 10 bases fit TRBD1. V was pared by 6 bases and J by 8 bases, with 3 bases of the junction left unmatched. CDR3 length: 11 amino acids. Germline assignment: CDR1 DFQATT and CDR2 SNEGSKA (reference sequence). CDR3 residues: CSADRGLGYTF. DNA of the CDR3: TGCAGTGCAGACAGGGGGCTCGGCTACACCTTC.

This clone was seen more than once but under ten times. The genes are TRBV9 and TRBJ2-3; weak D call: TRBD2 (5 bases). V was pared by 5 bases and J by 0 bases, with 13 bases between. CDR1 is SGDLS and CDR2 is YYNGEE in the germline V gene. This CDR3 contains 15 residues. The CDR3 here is CASRRRAASTDTQYF. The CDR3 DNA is TGTGCCAGCAGACGGCGGGCCGCTAGCACAGATACGCAGTATTTT.

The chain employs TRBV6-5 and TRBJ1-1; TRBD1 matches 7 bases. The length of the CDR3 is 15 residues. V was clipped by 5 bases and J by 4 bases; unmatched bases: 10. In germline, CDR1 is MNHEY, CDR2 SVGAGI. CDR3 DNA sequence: TGTGCCAGCAGTCCCCGACAGGGTATGAGCACTGAAGCTTTCTTT. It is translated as CASSPRQGMSTEAFF.

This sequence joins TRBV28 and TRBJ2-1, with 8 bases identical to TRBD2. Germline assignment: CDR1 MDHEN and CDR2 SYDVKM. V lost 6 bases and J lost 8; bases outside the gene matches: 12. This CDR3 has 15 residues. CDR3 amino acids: CASSPPGLGVHEQFF. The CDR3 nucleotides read TGTGCCAGCAGCCCACCGGGACTAGGAGTCCATGAGCAGTTCTTC.

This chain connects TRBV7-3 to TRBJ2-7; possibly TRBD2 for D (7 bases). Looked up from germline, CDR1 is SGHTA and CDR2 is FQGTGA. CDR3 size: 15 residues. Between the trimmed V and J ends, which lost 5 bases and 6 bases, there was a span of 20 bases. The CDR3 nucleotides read TGTGCCAGCAGCCCCCGGGGGCGGGAGACCGGCGAGCAGTACTTC. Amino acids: CASSPRGRETGEQYF.

The CDR3 loop is CASSLGQAYQETQYF. CDR3 sequence (DNA): TGCGCCAGCAGCTTGGGGCAGGCGTACCAAGAGACCCAGTACTTC. The chain combines TRBV5-1 with TRBJ2-5; no firm D call. Germline CDR1 SGHRS, CDR2 YFSETQ. There are 15 residues in the CDR3. V lost 0 bases and J lost 0, with 9 bases in between.

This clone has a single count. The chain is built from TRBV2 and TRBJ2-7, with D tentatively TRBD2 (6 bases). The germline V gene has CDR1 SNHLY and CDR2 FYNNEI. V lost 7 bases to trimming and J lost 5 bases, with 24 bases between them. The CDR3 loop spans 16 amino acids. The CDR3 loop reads CASTPPEGLLPNEQYF. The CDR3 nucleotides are TGTGCCAGCACCCCCCCGGAGGGGTTACTACCCAACGAGCAGTACTTC.